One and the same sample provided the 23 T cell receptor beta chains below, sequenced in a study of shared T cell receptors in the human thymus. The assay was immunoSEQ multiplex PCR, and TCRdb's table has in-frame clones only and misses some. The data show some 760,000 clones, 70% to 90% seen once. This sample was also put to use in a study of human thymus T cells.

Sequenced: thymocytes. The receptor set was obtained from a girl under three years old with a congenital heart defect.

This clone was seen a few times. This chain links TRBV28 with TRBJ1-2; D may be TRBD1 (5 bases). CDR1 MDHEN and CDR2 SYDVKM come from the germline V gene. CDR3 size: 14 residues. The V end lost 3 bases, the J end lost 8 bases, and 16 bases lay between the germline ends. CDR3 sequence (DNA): TGTGCCAGCAGTTTGACAGAGAGGTTAAACGGCTACACCTTC. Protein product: CASSLTERLNGYTF.

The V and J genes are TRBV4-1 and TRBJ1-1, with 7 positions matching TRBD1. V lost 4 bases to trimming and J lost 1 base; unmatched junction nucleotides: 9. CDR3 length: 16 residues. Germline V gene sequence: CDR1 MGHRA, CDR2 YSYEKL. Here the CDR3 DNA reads TGCGCCAGCAGCCGCGCTAGGGACAGAGAGAACACTGAAGCTTTCTTT. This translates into CASSRARDRENTEAFF.

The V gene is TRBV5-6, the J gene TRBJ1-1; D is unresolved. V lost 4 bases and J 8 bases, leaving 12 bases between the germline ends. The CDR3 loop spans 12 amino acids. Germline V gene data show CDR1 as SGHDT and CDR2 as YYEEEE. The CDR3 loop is CASSGNGVEAFF. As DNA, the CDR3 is TGTGCCAGCAGCGGAAACGGGGTCGAAGCTTTCTTT.

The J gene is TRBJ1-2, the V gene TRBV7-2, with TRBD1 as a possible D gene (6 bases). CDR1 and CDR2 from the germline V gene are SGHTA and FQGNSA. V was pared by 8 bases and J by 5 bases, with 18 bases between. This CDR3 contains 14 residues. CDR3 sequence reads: CASPTWGGLYGYTF. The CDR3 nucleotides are TGTGCCAGCCCTACTTGGGGGGGCCTTTATGGCTACACCTTC.

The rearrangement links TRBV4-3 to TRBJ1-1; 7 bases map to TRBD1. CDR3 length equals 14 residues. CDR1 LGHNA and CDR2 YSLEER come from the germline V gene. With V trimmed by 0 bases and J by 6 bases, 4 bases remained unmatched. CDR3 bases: TGCGCCAGCAGCCAAGAGGGACAGACACCTGAAGCTTTCTTT. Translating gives CASSQEGQTPEAFF.

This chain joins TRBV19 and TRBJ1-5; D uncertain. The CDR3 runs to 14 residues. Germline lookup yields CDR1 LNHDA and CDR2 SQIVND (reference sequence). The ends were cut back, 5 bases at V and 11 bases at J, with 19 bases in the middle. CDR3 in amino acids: CASSFVAGQKSQHF. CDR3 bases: TGTGCCAGTAGTTTCGTGGCAGGTCAAAAATCCCAGCATTTT.

The CDR3 loop reads CASTGRGRGTGELFF. Here the CDR3 DNA reads TGCGCCAGCACCGGGAGGGGGCGGGGCACCGGGGAGCTGTTTTTT. The chain recombines TRBV10-2 with TRBJ2-2; D is possibly TRBD2 (8 bases). Germline V gives CDR1 WSHSY, CDR2 SAAADI. The CDR3 consists of 15 residues. The ends were cut back, 7 bases at V and 4 bases at J, with 16 bases in the middle.

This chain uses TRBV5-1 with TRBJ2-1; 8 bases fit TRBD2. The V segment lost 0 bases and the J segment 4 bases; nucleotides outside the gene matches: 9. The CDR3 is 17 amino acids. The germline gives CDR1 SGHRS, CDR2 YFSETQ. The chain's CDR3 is CASSLGYGGATYNEQFF. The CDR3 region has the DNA TGCGCCAGCAGCTTGGGATACGGGGGGGCCACATACAATGAGCAGTTCTTC.

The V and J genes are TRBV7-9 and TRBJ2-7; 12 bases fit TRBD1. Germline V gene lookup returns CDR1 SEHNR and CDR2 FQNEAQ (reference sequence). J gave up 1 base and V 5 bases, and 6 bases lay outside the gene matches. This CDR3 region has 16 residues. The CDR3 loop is CASSPAGQGASYEQYF. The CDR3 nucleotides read TGTGCCAGCAGCCCCGCGGGACAGGGGGCGTCCTACGAGCAGTACTTC.

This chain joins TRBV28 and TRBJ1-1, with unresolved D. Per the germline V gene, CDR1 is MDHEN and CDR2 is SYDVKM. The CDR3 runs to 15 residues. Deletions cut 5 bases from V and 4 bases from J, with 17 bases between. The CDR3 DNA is TGTGCCAGCAGTAGGAGAGCGGCCAAGGGCACTGAAGCTTTCTTT. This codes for CASSRRAAKGTEAFF.

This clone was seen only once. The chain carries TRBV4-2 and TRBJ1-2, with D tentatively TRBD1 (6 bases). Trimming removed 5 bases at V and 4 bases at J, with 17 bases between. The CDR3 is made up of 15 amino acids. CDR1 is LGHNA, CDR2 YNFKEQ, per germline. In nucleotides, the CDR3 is TGTGCCAGCAGCACCGATGGGAGGGGGAGCTATGGCTACACCTTC. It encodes CASSTDGRGSYGYTF.

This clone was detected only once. The CDR3 DNA reads as TGTGCCAGCAGTGGGAAGACAGGGAAGGGCTATGGCTACACCTTC. Translated: CASSGKTGKGYGYTF. V and J are TRBV6-5 and TRBJ1-2; TRBD1 matches 7 bases. The germline V gene encodes CDR1 MNHEY and CDR2 SVGAGI. There are 15 residues in the CDR3. Trimming took 5 bases from V and 4 from J; bases not matched to a gene: 10.

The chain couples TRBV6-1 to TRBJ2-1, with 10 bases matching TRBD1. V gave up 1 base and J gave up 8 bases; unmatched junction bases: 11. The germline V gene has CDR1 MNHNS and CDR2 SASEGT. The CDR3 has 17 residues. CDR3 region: CASSEETGGTSWYEQFF. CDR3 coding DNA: TGTGCCAGCAGTGAAGAGACAGGGGGCACCTCCTGGTATGAGCAGTTCTTC.

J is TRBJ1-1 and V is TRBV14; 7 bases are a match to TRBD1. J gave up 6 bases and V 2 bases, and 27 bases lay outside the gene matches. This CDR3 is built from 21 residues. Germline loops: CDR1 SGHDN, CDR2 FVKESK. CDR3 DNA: TGTGCCAGCAGCCAACGGTGCCTCCCAGGGGGAATGATCGGGCCCTCGGCTGAAGCTTTCTTT. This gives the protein CASSQRCLPGGMIGPSAEAFF.

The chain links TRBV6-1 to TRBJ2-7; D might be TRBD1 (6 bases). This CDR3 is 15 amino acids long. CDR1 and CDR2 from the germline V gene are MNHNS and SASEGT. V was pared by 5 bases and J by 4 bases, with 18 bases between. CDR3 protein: CASSSFGQLPYEQYF. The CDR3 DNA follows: TGTGCCAGCAGTTCCTTCGGACAGCTCCCTTACGAGCAGTACTTC.

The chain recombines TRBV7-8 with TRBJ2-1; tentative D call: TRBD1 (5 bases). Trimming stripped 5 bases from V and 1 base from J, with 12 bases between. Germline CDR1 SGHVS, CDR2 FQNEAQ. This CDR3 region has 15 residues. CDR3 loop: CASSARQTSYNEQFF. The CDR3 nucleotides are TGTGCCAGCAGCGCCCGACAGACGTCCTACAATGAGCAGTTCTTC. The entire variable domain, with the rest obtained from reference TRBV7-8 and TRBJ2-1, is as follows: GAGVSQSPRYKVAKRGQDVALRCDPISGHVSLFWYQQALGQGPEFLTYFQNEAQLDKSGLPSDRFFAERPEGSVSTLKIQRTQQEDSAVYLCASSARQTSYNEQFFGPGTRLTVL.

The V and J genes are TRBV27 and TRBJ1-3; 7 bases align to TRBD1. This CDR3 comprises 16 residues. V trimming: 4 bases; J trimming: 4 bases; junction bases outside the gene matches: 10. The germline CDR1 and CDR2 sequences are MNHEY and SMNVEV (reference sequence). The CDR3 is CASSSTDRAGGNTIYF. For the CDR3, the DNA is TGTGCCAGCAGTTCCACTGACAGGGCAGGAGGAAACACCATATATTTT.

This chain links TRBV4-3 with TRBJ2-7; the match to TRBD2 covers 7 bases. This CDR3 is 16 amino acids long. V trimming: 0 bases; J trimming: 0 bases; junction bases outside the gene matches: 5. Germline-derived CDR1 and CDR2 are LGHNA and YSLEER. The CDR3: CASSQDLGGGSYEQYF. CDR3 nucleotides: TGCGCCAGCAGCCAAGATTTGGGGGGGGGCTCCTACGAGCAGTACTTC.

CDR3 region: CASSQCHGGDTDTQYF. The CDR3 region has the DNA TGCGCCAGCAGCCAGTGCCATGGGGGGGACACAGATACGCAGTATTTT. The gene calls are TRBV4-1 and TRBJ2-3, with 7 bases aligning to TRBD2. CDR3 length: 16 residues. The germline V gene has CDR1 MGHRA and CDR2 YSYEKL. The ends lost 3 bases at V and 2 bases at J; junction bases unmatched: 8.

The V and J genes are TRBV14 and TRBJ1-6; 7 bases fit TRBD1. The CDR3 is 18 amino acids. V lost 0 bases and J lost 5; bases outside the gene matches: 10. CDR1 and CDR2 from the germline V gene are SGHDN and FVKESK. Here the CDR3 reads CASSQDRWGQRHNSPLHF. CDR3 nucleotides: TGTGCCAGCAGCCAAGATCGTTGGGGACAGAGGCATAATTCACCCCTCCACTTT.

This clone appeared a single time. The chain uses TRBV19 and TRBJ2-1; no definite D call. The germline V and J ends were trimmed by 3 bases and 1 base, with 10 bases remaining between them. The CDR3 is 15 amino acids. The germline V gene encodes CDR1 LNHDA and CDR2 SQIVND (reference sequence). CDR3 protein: CASSILPGSYNEQFF. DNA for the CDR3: TGTGCCAGTAGTATTTTGCCAGGTTCCTACAATGAGCAGTTCTTC.

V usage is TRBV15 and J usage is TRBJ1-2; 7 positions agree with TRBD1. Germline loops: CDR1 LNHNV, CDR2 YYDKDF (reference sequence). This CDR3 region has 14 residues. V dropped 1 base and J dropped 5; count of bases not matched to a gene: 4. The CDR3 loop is CATSRAPGQYGYTF. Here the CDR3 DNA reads TGTGCCACCAGCAGAGCTCCGGGACAGTATGGCTACACCTTC.

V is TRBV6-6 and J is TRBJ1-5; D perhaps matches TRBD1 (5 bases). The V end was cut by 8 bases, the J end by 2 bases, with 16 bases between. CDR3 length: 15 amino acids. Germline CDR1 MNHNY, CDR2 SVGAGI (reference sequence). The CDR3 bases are TGTGCCAGCCTCGGTCAGGGAAGGGGCAATCAGCCCCAGCATTTT. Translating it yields CASLGQGRGNQPQHF.